The present entry profiles one T cell receptor beta chain with its context. This clone was picked up a small number of times. Its antigen has not been determined. Base qualities are not provided; no much larger clone lies one nucleotide away. This record comes from a study of blood T cell repertoires in COVID-19 (dated by TCRdb to 2019 to 2021). Context from the whole study: Collaborator samples came from the United States, Italy and Spain and covered acute and convalescent phases of COVID-19. A de-identified subject ID, COVID-19 status, age in years and sex were almost always included in the sample metadata. The dataset comprised deeply sampled blood TCRbeta repertoires from subjects exposed to, actively infected with, or recovered from COVID-19. The repertoires were released in a freely available public database intended as a resource for research on the immune response to SARS-CoV-2. The material from the prospective study consisted of cDNA or gDNA derived from T cells, B-cell-depleted T cells, or PBMCs. Samples came from the ongoing ImmuneRACE study (first 160 participants) plus 1,254 subjects from 6 global collaborators. Where available, HLA class I and class II types were obtained from metadata supplied by the sample provider rather than from assay-based typing. Points the paper makes about the study in general: How much clinical and demographic metadata was included differed by source and by participant, and the metadata was provided uncurated.

The collaborating institutions used their own protocols to collect whole blood in K2EDTA tubes. For TCRbeta analysis, collaborators shipped samples as frozen whole blood, isolated PBMCs, or DNA extracted from either of those sample types. V loses 6 bases at its end and J loses 5 bases; junction bases beyond the gene matches: 8. Its CDR3 holds 16 amino acids, cysteine through phenylalanine. Just the 48-base CDR3 DNA is kept, in frame starting at base 1. From the germline V gene, CDR1 is SGHVS and CDR2 is FQNEAQ. TCRbeta CDR3 regions were amplified from genomic DNA by means of the immunoSEQ Assay, a bias-controlled multiplex PCR. The study's processing was this. Within the assay, amplification of reference gene primers was used to estimate how many nucleated cells each sample contained. To quantify the absolute abundance of each unique TCRbeta CDR3 rearrangement, sequence reads were collapsed and filtered. Productive Simpson clonality was computed per sample as the square root of Simpson's diversity index over productive rearrangements. TCRdb re-hosts the immuneACCESS table, in-frame sequences only. Its copies lack some clones; in the studies checked, an unresolved V gene accounts for under half of them, and the cause for the rest is not known. The V and J calls and clone size are taken from that table; D and trimming were inferred from the DNA. In all, the sample holds 300,000 or so clones, and 75% to 90% of those were seen once. Together, the top ten hold about 4% of the sample.

Input material: peripheral blood. The origin of this receptor is a woman between 35 and 50 years old with acute or convalescent COVID-19. The chain joins TRBV7-8 to TRBJ2-2, and 11 junction bases match TRBD2. The CDR3 protein is CASRDLAGGHTGELFF. The sequence in DNA is TGTGCCAGCAGGGACTTAGCGGGGGGGCATACCGGGGAGCTGTTTTTT.